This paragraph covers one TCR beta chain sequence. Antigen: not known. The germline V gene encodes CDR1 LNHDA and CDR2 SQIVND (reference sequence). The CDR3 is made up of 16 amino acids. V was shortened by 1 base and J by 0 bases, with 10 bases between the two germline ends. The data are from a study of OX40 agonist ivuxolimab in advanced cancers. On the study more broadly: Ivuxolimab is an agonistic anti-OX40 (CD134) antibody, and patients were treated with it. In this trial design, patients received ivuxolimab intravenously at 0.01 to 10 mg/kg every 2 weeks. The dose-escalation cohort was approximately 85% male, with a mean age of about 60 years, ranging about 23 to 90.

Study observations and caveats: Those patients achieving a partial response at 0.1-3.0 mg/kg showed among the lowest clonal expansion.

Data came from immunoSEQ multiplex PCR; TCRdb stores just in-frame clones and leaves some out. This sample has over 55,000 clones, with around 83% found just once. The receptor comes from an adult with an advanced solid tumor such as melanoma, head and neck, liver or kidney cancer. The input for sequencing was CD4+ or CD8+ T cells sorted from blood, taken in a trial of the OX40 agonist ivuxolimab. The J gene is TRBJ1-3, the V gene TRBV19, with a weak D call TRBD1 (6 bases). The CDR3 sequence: CASSIGQAISGNTIYF. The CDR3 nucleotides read TGTGCCAGTAGTATAGGACAGGCTATCTCTGGAAACACCATATATTTT.